One sample yielded the 18 T cell receptor beta chains listed below, sequenced in a study of shared clonotypes between healthy human individuals. Here immunoSEQ multiplex PCR was the method, and the copy in TCRdb shows in-frame clones only, minus some. This repertoire shows some 2,000,000 clones, 90% to 96% found once; its top ten account for around 0.13%. The sequencing input was naive CD4+ T cells sorted from blood. Regarding subset: CD45RA+ positively selected. The receptors originated from a man aged 18 to 29 in good health.

V is TRBV2 and J is TRBJ2-2; the D is unclear. Between the trimmed V and J ends, which lost 5 bases and 6 bases, there was a span of 7 bases. Per the germline V gene, CDR1 is SNHLY and CDR2 is FYNNEI. CDR3 length equals 12 residues. The CDR3 loop reads CASSPQAGELFF. DNA for the CDR3: TGTGCCAGCAGTCCTCAGGCCGGGGAGCTGTTTTTT.

A remark on this clone: Other nucleotide sequences in the sample specify the same CDR3. This chain connects TRBV29-1 to TRBJ2-7; a weak D match, TRBD1 (5 bases). Trimming took 4 bases from V and 3 from J, leaving 7 bases between them. This CDR3 region has 11 residues. From germline, CDR1 is SQVTM and CDR2 ANQGSEA. This CDR3 reads CSVVRGYEQYF. The CDR3 bases are TGCAGCGTTGTAAGGGGCTACGAGCAGTACTTC.

About this clone: Given a much more abundant clone one base away, this may be a read error. In the same sample, other DNA sequences code for this CDR3. The genes are TRBV11-1 and TRBJ2-7, with D unresolved. Trimming took off 6 bases at V and 2 bases at J, with 5 bases between the two ends. Germline CDR1 reads SGHAT; CDR2 reads FQDESV (reference sequence). The CDR3 covers 11 residues. The DNA for the CDR3 is TGTGCCAGCAGTTCGGCCTACGAGCAGTACTTC. It codes for CASSSAYEQYF.

The rearrangement links TRBV6-7 to TRBJ1-5; TRBD1 agrees at 8 bases. TRBV6-7 is an ORF, and what it does is uncertain. The CDR3 covers 14 residues. Trimming cost V 7 bases and J 3 bases; bases outside gene matches: 5. The CDR3 DNA sequence: TGTGCCAGCACCAGGACAGGGTCCAATCAGCCCCAGCATTTT. Amino acids: CASTRTGSNQPQHF.

The J gene is TRBJ2-3, the V gene TRBV10-3; 9 bases map to TRBD1. This CDR3 comprises 14 residues. With V trimmed by 6 bases and J by 6 bases, 7 bases remained unmatched. CDR1 and CDR2 from the germline V gene are ENHRY and SYGVKD. CDR3 region: CAISNWDRVDTQYF. The DNA for the CDR3 is TGTGCCATCAGCAATTGGGACAGGGTGGATACGCAGTATTTT.

The chain recombines TRBV5-6 with TRBJ2-5, with a possible D match to TRBD1 (7 bases). This CDR3 comprises 15 residues. Looked up from germline, CDR1 is SGHDT and CDR2 is YYEEEE. V lost 3 bases and J lost 4, with 16 bases in between. CDR3 sequence reads: CASSWRDRSIETQYF. DNA for the CDR3: TGTGCCAGCAGCTGGAGGGACAGAAGTATAGAGACCCAGTACTTC.

This clone is a singleton in its sample. The gene calls are TRBV5-1 and TRBJ2-3, with no clear D. V lost 1 base, J lost 4 bases, and 19 bases lay in between. In germline, CDR1 is SGHRS, CDR2 YFSETQ. This CDR3 spans 17 amino acids. The CDR3 protein is CASSLQQVGGWSDTQYF. The CDR3 DNA reads TGCGCCAGCAGCTTGCAGCAGGTTGGTGGTTGGTCAGATACGCAGTATTTT.

The chain links TRBV28 to TRBJ2-1, with 7 bases aligning to TRBD2. After removal of 5 bases from V and 1 base from J, the junction contained 17 bases not matched to a gene. The CDR3 is made up of 19 amino acids. Per germline, CDR1 MDHEN and CDR2 SYDVKM. The CDR3 spells CASSGSFSGASRSYNEQFF. As DNA, the CDR3 is TGTGCCAGCAGTGGCTCATTCAGCGGGGCCTCGCGGTCCTACAATGAGCAGTTCTTC.

The rearrangement uses TRBV12-5 and TRBJ1-4, with TRBD1 as a possible D gene (5 bases). The CDR3 consists of 14 residues. V was shortened by 1 base and J by 2 bases, with 5 bases between the two germline ends. In germline, CDR1 is LGHNT, CDR2 FRNRAP. The CDR3 is CASGLGQTNEKLFF. CDR3 coding DNA: TGTGCTAGTGGTTTGGGACAGACTAATGAAAAACTGTTTTTT.

As for this clone: This sample includes further DNA sequences coding for the same CDR3. This chain uses TRBV5-1 with TRBJ2-3, with 11 bases identical to TRBD2. This CDR3 contains 15 residues. Germline V gives CDR1 SGHRS, CDR2 YFSETQ. J was trimmed by 3 bases and V by 2 bases; bases with no gene match: 2. CDR3 sequence: CASSFSGGATDTQYF. CDR3 in DNA: TGCGCCAGCAGCTTTAGCGGGGGGGCGACAGATACGCAGTATTTT.

This rearrangement joins TRBV28 to TRBJ1-5, with TRBD1 identical over 7 bases. V lost 6 bases, J lost 1 base, and 6 bases stayed unmatched. Germline V CDR1 and CDR2: MDHEN, SYDVKM. There are 15 residues in the CDR3. The DNA of the CDR3 is TGTGCCAGCAGCCTGACAGGGATAAGCAATCAGCCCCAGCATTTT. As protein: CASSLTGISNQPQHF.

The CDR3 region is CASTKTVGVAGANVLTF. The CDR3 DNA reads TGTGCCAGCACCAAGACCGTTGGGGTTGCTGGGGCCAACGTCCTGACTTTC. V and J are TRBV27 and TRBJ2-6; D remains ambiguous. V was trimmed by 7 bases and J by 2 bases, leaving 18 bases between them. Germline CDR1 MNHEY, CDR2 SMNVEV (reference sequence). The CDR3 sequence is 17 residues long.

The V and J genes are TRBV10-3 and TRBJ2-7; maybe TRBD2 (5 bases). Germline lookup yields CDR1 ENHRY and CDR2 SYGVKD. Deletions cut 1 base from V and 2 bases from J, with 9 bases between. There are 14 residues in the CDR3. CDR3 loop: CAISEFVTTYEQYF. The CDR3 bases are TGTGCCATCAGTGAGTTCGTGACTACCTACGAGCAGTACTTC.

Notes on this clone: Within the sample, other DNA sequences also encode this same CDR3. The chain couples TRBV5-1 to TRBJ1-3; D not resolved. V was trimmed by 0 bases and J by 7 bases, leaving 5 bases between them. Germline V gives CDR1 SGHRS, CDR2 YFSETQ. The CDR3 loop spans 12 amino acids. CDR3 nucleotide sequence: TGCGCCAGCAGCTTGGATGGGAACACCATATATTTT. This encodes CASSLDGNTIYF. Variable domain in full (rest from reference TRBV5-1 and TRBJ1-3): KAGVTQTPRYLIKTRGQQVTLSCSPISGHRSVSWYQQTPGQGLQFLFEYFSETQRNKGNFPGRFSGRQFSNSRSEMNVSTLELGDSALYLCASSLDGNTIYFGEGSWLTVV.

This rearrangement joins TRBV19 to TRBJ2-2; 16 bases are shared with TRBD2. Germline V lookup: CDR1 LNHDA, CDR2 SQIVND (reference sequence). The ends lost 8 bases at V and 1 base at J; junction bases unmatched: 4. The CDR3 has 17 residues. CDR3 DNA sequence: TGTGCCAGTGGGACTAGCGGGAGGGATTGGAACACCGGGGAGCTGTTTTTT. It encodes CASGTSGRDWNTGELFF.

The J gene is TRBJ2-2, the V gene TRBV7-2, with TRBD1 as a possible D gene (5 bases). Germline V gene sequence: CDR1 SGHTA, CDR2 FQGNSA. V shed 5 bases and J shed 8 bases, with 12 bases lying between them. The CDR3 totals 13 residues. The CDR3 sequence is CASSTLGPGELFF. The DNA of the CDR3 is TGTGCCAGCAGCACCCTGGGGCCGGGGGAGCTGTTTTTT.

The chain joins TRBV7-2 to TRBJ2-7; 11 bases are shared with TRBD2. This CDR3 has 15 residues. CDR1 and CDR2 from the germline V gene are SGHTA and FQGNSA. V lost 3 bases to trimming and J lost 3 bases; unmatched junction nucleotides: 4. The CDR3 is CASSFQGTSGYEQYF. For the CDR3, the DNA is TGTGCCAGCAGCTTCCAGGGGACTAGCGGCTACGAGCAGTACTTC.

This clone was detected only once. The rearrangement links TRBV30 to TRBJ1-3, with TRBD1 as a possible D gene (6 bases). The CDR3 covers 16 residues. Trimming removed 2 bases from V and 4 bases from J, with 18 bases in between. Germline assignment: CDR1 GTSNPN and CDR2 SVGIG (reference sequence). The chain's CDR3 is CAWSIRGWPGGNTIYF. CDR3 sequence (DNA): TGTGCCTGGAGTATCAGGGGATGGCCGGGCGGAAACACCATATATTTT. Full variable domain (missing parts from reference TRBV30 and TRBJ1-3): SQTIHQWPATLVQPVGSPLSLECTVEGTSNPNLYWYRQAAGRGLQLLFYSVGIGQISSEVPQNLSASRPQDRQFILSSKKLLLSDSGFYLCAWSIRGWPGGNTIYFGEGSWLTVV.